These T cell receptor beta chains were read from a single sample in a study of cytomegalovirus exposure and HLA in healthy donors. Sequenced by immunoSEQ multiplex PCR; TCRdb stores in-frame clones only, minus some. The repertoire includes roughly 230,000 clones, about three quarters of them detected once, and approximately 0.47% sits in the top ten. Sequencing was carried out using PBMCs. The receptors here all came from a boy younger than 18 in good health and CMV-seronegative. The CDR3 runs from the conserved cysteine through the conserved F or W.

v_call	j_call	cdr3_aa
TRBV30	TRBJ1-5	CAWVNNDSPFNQPQHF
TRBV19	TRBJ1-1	CASSTAGETEAFF
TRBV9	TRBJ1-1	CASSVAGTGRTEAFF
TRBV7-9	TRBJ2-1	CASSPAGLAGYNEQFF
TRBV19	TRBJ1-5	CASIPTAGRNQPQHF
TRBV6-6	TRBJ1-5	CASSYRGDQPQHF
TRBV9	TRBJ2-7	CASSSGDRGYEQYF
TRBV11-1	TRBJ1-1	CASSPTGGEAFF
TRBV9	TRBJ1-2	CASSVRQSYGYTF
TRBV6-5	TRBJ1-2	CASSYSEGADGYTF
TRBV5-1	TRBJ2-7	CASSFGTGDYEQYF
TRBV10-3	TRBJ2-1	CAISEGAGAYNEQFF
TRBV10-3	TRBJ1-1	CAIRETVNTEAFF
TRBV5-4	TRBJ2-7	CASTNYYEQYF
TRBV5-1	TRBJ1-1	CASSQSTRTGTEAFF
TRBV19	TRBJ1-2	CASSRTLDRGEGYTF
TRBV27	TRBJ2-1	CASGLAGGFEQFF
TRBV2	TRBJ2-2	CASSYETGELFF
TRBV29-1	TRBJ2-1	CSADRRLSSYNEQFF
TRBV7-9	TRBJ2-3	CASSFDRTDTQYF
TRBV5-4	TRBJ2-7	CASSLYFGGGEQYF
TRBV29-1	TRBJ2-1	CSVRPGDRPYNEQFF
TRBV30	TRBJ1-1	CAWREGFF
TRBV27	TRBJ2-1	CASSFLGGGPSGNEQFF
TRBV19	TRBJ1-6	CASSIRLSSYNSPLHF
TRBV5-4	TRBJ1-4	CASSPDRLNEKLFF
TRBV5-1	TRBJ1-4	CASSLKQGGGEKLFF
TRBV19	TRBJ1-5	CASRRGGVGLGVAPQHF
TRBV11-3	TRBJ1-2	CASSPGAVLDGYTF
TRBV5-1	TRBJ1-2	CASSWGGLRSYTF
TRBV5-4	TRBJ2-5	CASSSLAGGEETQYF
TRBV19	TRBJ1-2	CASSIPRGYNYGYTF
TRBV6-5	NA	CASSLRGQPYEQYF
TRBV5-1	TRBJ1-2	CASSADRWEFTNYGYTF
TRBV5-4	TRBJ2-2	CASSYGAGANTGELFF
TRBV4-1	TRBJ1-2	CASSQDASFYGYTF
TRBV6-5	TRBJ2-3	CASSYPERDTQYF
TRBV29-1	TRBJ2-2	CSVEDRGGRARGTGELFF
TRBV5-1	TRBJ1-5	CASSPTGGSQPQHF
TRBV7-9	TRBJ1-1	CASSFQGPMNTEAFF
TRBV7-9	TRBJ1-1	CASSFAYQGKNTEAFF
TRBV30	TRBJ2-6	CAWSLSGANVLTF
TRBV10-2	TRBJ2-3	CASSDRTSGTIITDTQYF
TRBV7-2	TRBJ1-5	CASSENRQPQHF
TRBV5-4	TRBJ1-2	CASSPGSDNYGYTF